A single sample gave rise to the 32 T cell receptor beta chains below, sequenced in a study of blood T cell repertoires in COVID-19. Libraries were prepared by immunoSEQ multiplex PCR; TCRdb keeps only in-frame clonotypes and omits some of them. The sample shows approximately 270,000 clones, just under 90% of them seen only once. The sample was PBMCs or T cells enriched from blood (not recorded which). All receptors derive from a young woman with acute COVID-19.

This chain connects TRBV7-2 to TRBJ2-1; the D gene is possibly TRBD2 (6 bases). V lost 4 bases, J lost 8 bases, and 12 bases lay in between. The CDR3 is made up of 13 amino acids. Germline assignment: CDR1 SGHTA and CDR2 FQGNSA. DNA of the CDR3: TGTGCCAGCAGCTCCGGGACTTTCGATGAGCAGTTCTTC. Translation: CASSSGTFDEQFF.

J is TRBJ2-3 and V is TRBV5-6, with a weak D call TRBD1 (6 bases). The CDR3 runs to 15 residues. The germline V gene has CDR1 SGHDT and CDR2 YYEEEE. With 3 bases removed from V and 2 bases from J, the gap between germline ends came to 13 bases. CDR3 in DNA: TGTGCCAGCAGCTCCGGACAGATCGTCACAGATACGCAGTATTTT. Amino acid sequence: CASSSGQIVTDTQYF.

The chain employs TRBV5-4 and TRBJ2-1; 11 nucleotides match TRBD2. The V gene's germline CDR1 is SGHNT and CDR2 YYREEE (reference sequence). The J segment lost 6 bases and the V segment lost 4 bases, leaving 9 bases of the junction unmatched. CDR3 size: 16 residues. CDR3 amino acids: CASSHRTSGSGNEQFF. DNA of the CDR3: TGTGCCAGCAGCCACCGAACTAGCGGGAGCGGCAATGAGCAGTTCTTC.

This chain uses TRBV28 with TRBJ2-7; TRBD2 matches 7 bases. V trimming: 4 bases; J trimming: 2 bases; junction bases outside the gene matches: 8. The germline gives CDR1 MDHEN, CDR2 SYDVKM. The CDR3 has 15 amino acids. CDR3 DNA: TGTGCCAGCAGTTCGGGAGGTATCGGGACCTACGAGCAGTACTTC. Protein product: CASSSGGIGTYEQYF.

The chain uses TRBV10-2 and TRBJ1-5; 9 nucleotides agree with TRBD1. The CDR3 is made up of 17 amino acids. J gave up 2 bases and V 3 bases, and 8 bases lay outside the gene matches. Germline V gives CDR1 WSHSY, CDR2 SAAADI. The CDR3 bases are TGCGCCAGCAGTGACCAACAGGGGGCGGCTGGCAATCAGCCCCAGCATTTT. Translated, it gives CASSDQQGAAGNQPQHF.

V usage is TRBV28 and J usage is TRBJ1-3; a weak D match, TRBD1 (6 bases). V lost 4 bases, J lost 0 bases, and 7 bases lay in between. Germline-derived CDR1 and CDR2 are MDHEN and SYDVKM. This CDR3 has 14 residues. CDR3 residues: CASSSDSSGNTIYF. The CDR3 bases are TGTGCCAGCAGTTCGGACAGCTCTGGAAACACCATATATTTT.

The table lists this clone with a few counts. This chain uses TRBV29-1 with TRBJ2-1; D uncertain. The germline gives CDR1 SQVTM, CDR2 ANQGSEA. The V end was cut by 4 bases, the J end by 8 bases, with 6 bases between. The CDR3 has 10 residues. The CDR3: CSVGAYEQFF. CDR3 DNA: TGCAGCGTTGGGGCGTATGAGCAGTTCTTC.

V and J are TRBV2 and TRBJ2-7; TRBD1 aligns across 7 bases. Germline V gives CDR1 SNHLY, CDR2 FYNNEI. The junction had 4 bases not matched to a gene; V was cut back by 9 bases and J by 2 bases. This CDR3 has 12 residues. The CDR3 sequence is CARGTDPYEQYF. The CDR3 region has the DNA TGTGCCAGGGGGACAGACCCCTACGAGCAGTACTTC.

The V gene is TRBV11-2, the J gene TRBJ1-1; no definite D call. Germline V CDR1 and CDR2: SGHAT, FQNNGV. V lost 7 bases to trimming and J lost 0 bases, with 9 bases between them. CDR3 length: 13 residues. The CDR3 is CASTLDMNTEAFF. The CDR3 DNA sequence: TGTGCCAGCACCCTAGACATGAACACTGAAGCTTTCTTT.

The chain links TRBV19 to TRBJ1-3; no clear D. Germline CDR1 reads LNHDA; CDR2 reads SQIVND (reference sequence). Trimming left V 7 bases short and J 0 bases short, with 7 bases between. The CDR3 is made up of 13 amino acids. CDR3 nucleotides: TGTGCCAGTAACGAGGTCTCTGGAAACACCATATATTTT. It translates to CASNEVSGNTIYF.

V and J are TRBV5-1 and TRBJ2-3, with a possible D match to TRBD1 (6 bases). The CDR3 is 17 residues long. CDR1 is SGHRS and CDR2 is YFSETQ in the germline V gene. Deletions cut 4 bases from V and 0 bases from J, with 18 bases between. The DNA of the CDR3 is TGCGCCAGCAGCACCGGGACACCGACGGATAGCACAGATACGCAGTATTTT. This sequence encodes CASSTGTPTDSTDTQYF.

V is TRBV11-2 and J is TRBJ1-6; D not certain. The CDR3 runs to 17 residues. Germline lookup yields CDR1 SGHAT and CDR2 FQNNGV. Trimming left V 0 bases short and J 0 bases short, with 9 bases between. As DNA, the CDR3 is TGTGCCAGCAGCTTAGAGCCCCGGAGCTCCTATAATTCACCCCTCCACTTT. This sequence encodes CASSLEPRSSYNSPLHF.

The rearrangement joins TRBV21-1 to TRBJ1-5. TRBV21-1 counts as a pseudogene. The length of the CDR3 is 19 residues. The CDR3 DNA follows: TGTGCCAGCAGCAACACGCCTTGGGGAGCCCCTTATAGCAATCAGCCCCAGCATTTT. Residues: CASSNTPWGAPYSNQPQHF.

This chain links TRBV6-6 with TRBJ2-1, with D tentatively TRBD2 (6 bases). The V end lost 8 bases, the J end lost 9 bases, and 11 bases lay between the germline ends. In germline, CDR1 is MNHNY, CDR2 SVGAGI (reference sequence). The CDR3 is made up of 11 amino acids. The CDR3 protein is CASGGRGEQFF. CDR3 in DNA: TGTGCCAGCGGAGGGAGAGGTGAGCAGTTCTTC.

The V and J genes are TRBV12-3 or TRBV12-4 and TRBJ2-3; D may be TRBD1 (5 bases). V gave up 7 bases and J gave up 2 bases, with 10 bases separating them. This CDR3 is built from 13 residues. The CDR3 sequence is CASTETATDTQYF. The CDR3 DNA reads TGTGCCAGCACAGAGACAGCCACAGATACGCAGTATTTT.

The CDR3 DNA reads TGTGCCAGCAGCTTTTTAATGAACACCATATATTTT. The encoded protein is CASSFLMNTIYF. The chain joins TRBV7-9 to TRBJ1-3; D remains unclear. Trimming pared 3 bases from V and 7 bases from J, leaving 7 bases between. CDR1 SEHNR and CDR2 FQNEAQ come from the germline V gene (reference sequence). The CDR3 is 12 residues long. The full variable domain, its missing parts supplied by reference TRBV7-9 and TRBJ1-3, is DTGVSQNPRHKITKRGQNVTFRCDPISEHNRLYWYRQTLGQGPEFLTYFQNEAQLEKSRLLSDRFSAERPKGSFSTLEIQRTEQGDSAMYLCASSFLMNTIYFGEGSWLTVV.

This chain uses TRBV5-6 with TRBJ2-7; D is uncertain. This CDR3 is built from 15 residues. Trimming left V 2 bases short and J 0 bases short, with 12 bases between. CDR1 SGHDT and CDR2 YYEEEE come from the germline V gene. CDR3 in amino acids: CASSFAPRSSYEQYF. DNA of the CDR3: TGTGCCAGCAGCTTTGCTCCGAGGAGCTCCTACGAGCAGTACTTC.

This clone was seen a single time. This same CDR3 is encoded by further DNA sequences in the sample. J is TRBJ2-1 and V is TRBV3-1 (or the pseudogene TRBV3-2), with D unresolved. CDR1 is LGHDT and CDR2 is YNNKEL in the germline V gene (reference sequence). The CDR3 runs 12 residues. V was trimmed by 1 base and J by 6 bases, leaving 4 bases between them. The CDR3 region has the DNA TGTGCCAGCAGCCAAGCTAGCAATGAGCAGTTCTTC. This translates into CASSQASNEQFF.

This clone has only one observation. The chain combines TRBV25-1 with TRBJ1-1; 8 bases fit TRBD1. Germline V gene sequence: CDR1 MGHDK, CDR2 SYGVNS. Losses at the gene ends were 5 bases for V and 3 bases for J; bases not matched to a gene: 5. This CDR3 contains 14 residues. CDR3 loop: CASSHGQGYTEAFF. The CDR3 DNA follows: TGTGCCAGCAGTCATGGACAGGGATACACTGAAGCTTTCTTT.

The rearrangement joins TRBV9 to TRBJ2-7; 10 nucleotides line up with TRBD1. Looked up from germline, CDR1 is SGDLS and CDR2 is YYNGEE. Trimming removed 0 bases from V and 3 bases from J; junction bases left unmatched: 3. CDR3 length equals 15 residues. The chain's CDR3 is CASSVGGQGNYEQYF. CDR3 in DNA: TGTGCCAGCAGCGTAGGGGGACAGGGGAACTACGAGCAGTACTTC.

The V and J genes are TRBV19 and TRBJ1-5, with D hard to call. Germline loops: CDR1 LNHDA, CDR2 SQIVND (reference sequence). The CDR3 has 17 amino acids. V was trimmed by 2 bases and J by 0 bases, leaving 14 bases between them. This CDR3 reads CASSIIFGANSNQPQHF. The DNA for the CDR3 is TGTGCCAGTAGTATAATCTTCGGAGCGAATAGCAATCAGCCCCAGCATTTT.

The genes are TRBV5-4 and TRBJ2-1; TRBD2 aligns across 11 bases. V trimming: 0 bases; J trimming: 6 bases; junction bases outside the gene matches: 8. Per germline, CDR1 SGHNT and CDR2 YYREEE (reference sequence). This CDR3 is 17 amino acids long. The CDR3 spells CASSLEPIAGGSNEQFF. CDR3 coding DNA: TGTGCCAGCAGCTTGGAACCGATAGCGGGAGGGTCCAATGAGCAGTTCTTC.

This chain uses TRBV6-2 or TRBV6-3 with TRBJ2-4; 9 bases match TRBD2. CDR3 length equals 16 residues. The V gene's germline CDR1 is MNHEY and CDR2 SVGEGT. The V segment lost 4 bases and the J segment 7 bases; nucleotides outside the gene matches: 11. The CDR3 loop is CASSSSSGLASNIQYF. CDR3 nucleotides: TGTGCCAGCAGTTCCTCTTCGGGACTAGCTAGTAACATTCAGTACTTC.

The CDR3 sequence: CASSPLLNEQFF. The DNA for the CDR3 is TGTGCCAGCAGTCCCCTTCTCAATGAGCAGTTCTTC. The chain links TRBV28 to TRBJ2-1; D unclear. Germline-derived CDR1 and CDR2 are MDHEN and SYDVKM. V lost 5 bases, J lost 6 bases, and 8 bases lay in between. The CDR3 is made up of 12 amino acids.

The chain recombines TRBV27 with TRBJ2-3, with 10 bases identical to TRBD1. The V and J ends lost 5 bases and 5 bases, in that order; junction bases with no gene match: 7. The CDR3 covers 15 residues. Germline V gene sequence: CDR1 MNHEY, CDR2 SMNVEV (reference sequence). The CDR3 spells CASSTDRGREDTQYF. CDR3 sequence (DNA): TGTGCCAGCAGTACTGACAGGGGGCGCGAAGATACGCAGTATTTT.

V is TRBV27 and J is TRBJ1-1; D unclear. CDR1 and CDR2 (germline): MNHEY, SMNVEV (reference sequence). CDR3 size: 13 residues. V lost 4 bases to trimming and J lost 1 base, with 7 bases between them. This CDR3 is CASSWRENTEAFF. The DNA of the CDR3 is TGTGCCAGCAGTTGGAGGGAGAACACTGAAGCTTTCTTT.

The chain couples TRBV18 to TRBJ2-7; no clear D. This CDR3 has 15 residues. The germline V gene encodes CDR1 KGHSH and CDR2 LQKENI. The ends were cut back, 0 bases at V and 0 bases at J, with 9 bases in the middle. CDR3 amino acids: CASSPPSRSSYEQYF. The CDR3 DNA follows: TGTGCCAGCTCACCACCATCACGGAGCTCCTACGAGCAGTACTTC.

The V call is TRBV14, the J call TRBJ2-7; TRBD2 agrees at 9 bases. This CDR3 region has 15 residues. In germline, CDR1 is SGHDN, CDR2 FVKESK. V gave up 3 bases and J gave up 4 bases; unmatched junction bases: 7. The CDR3 DNA sequence: TGTGCCAGCAGCCAGCGGGAGGGCCCTTTGTACGAGCAGTACTTC. Translation gives CASSQREGPLYEQYF.

DNA of the CDR3: TGTGCCAGTAGTATAATGGCGGGAGGTTACAATGAGCAGTTCTTC. Translation: CASSIMAGGYNEQFF. The rearrangement joins TRBV19 to TRBJ2-1; TRBD2 matches 8 bases. The junction had 4 bases not matched to a gene; V was cut back by 2 bases and J by 4 bases. This CDR3 has 15 amino acids. Germline V gene data show CDR1 as LNHDA and CDR2 as SQIVND (reference sequence).

Of note for this clone: The germline gene is not matched at one end of the junction; a read error may be the cause. The rearrangement uses TRBV19 and TRBJ2-1, with 9 bases fitting TRBD1. Per the germline V gene, CDR1 is LNHDA and CDR2 is SQIVND (reference sequence). The CDR3 has 10 amino acids. Here the CDR3 reads CASKWDRDLF. The CDR3 DNA reads TGTGCCAGCAAGTGGGACAGGGACCTCTTC.

This chain links TRBV29-1 with TRBJ2-3, with 10 nucleotides matching TRBD2. V gave up 4 bases and J gave up 2 bases; unmatched junction bases: 9. Germline V CDR1 and CDR2: SQVTM, ANQGSEA. This CDR3 contains 16 residues. This chain's CDR3 is CSVGVTSGYPTDTQYF. The DNA of the CDR3 is TGCAGCGTTGGAGTGACTAGCGGGTACCCCACAGATACGCAGTATTTT.

The rearrangement links TRBV7-2 to TRBJ2-7; no reliable D call. This CDR3 has 15 residues. Germline-derived CDR1 and CDR2 are SGHTA and FQGNSA. V was shortened by 1 base and J by 1 base, with 11 bases between the two germline ends. CDR3 in amino acids: CASSLVTQSSYEQYF. The DNA of the CDR3 is TGTGCCAGCAGCTTAGTGACTCAAAGTTCCTACGAGCAGTACTTC.